This TCR beta chain was retrieved from a study of T cells in tuberculosis. Study-wide background: Sequenced TCRs come from CD1B-GMM tetramer-binding T cells.

Cells were sorted from thawed PBMC rested overnight and stained with GMM-loaded CD1B tetramer, viability dye and anti-CD3. C32 glucose monomycolate from Rhodococcus equi was loaded onto the CD1B tetramers. Sequencing of TCR-alpha and TCR-beta chains was unpaired. TCRdb keeps only in-frame clones here, not all; method: immunoSEQ multiplex PCR. Among some 90,000 clones, under 95% were seen once, and the ten largest hold over 1.5%. The trim removed 4 bases at V and 4 bases at J, leaving 4 bases unmatched. This CDR3 contains 14 residues. From germline, CDR1 is SGHRS and CDR2 YFSETQ. The receptor comes from an adult woman with latent tuberculosis. The chain uses TRBV5-1 and TRBJ1-1, with TRBD1 matching over 10 bases. Sequences were obtained from CD1b-GMM tetramer-negative cells sorted from PBMCs. CDR3 nucleotide sequence: TGCGCCAGCAGCATCGGGACAGGGGTCACTGAAGCTTTCTTT. It encodes CASSIGTGVTEAFF.